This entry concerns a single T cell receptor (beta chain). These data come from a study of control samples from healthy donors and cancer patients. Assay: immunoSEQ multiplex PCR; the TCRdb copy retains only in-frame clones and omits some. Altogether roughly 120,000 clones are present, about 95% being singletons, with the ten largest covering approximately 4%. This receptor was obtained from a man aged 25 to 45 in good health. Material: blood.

DNA for the CDR3: TGTGCCAGCAGCTTAGGTGGGGGGCAGGGATTCCCGTCACCCCTCCACTTT. As protein: CASSLGGGQGFPSPLHF. The V and J genes are TRBV11-2 and TRBJ1-6; D is perhaps TRBD1 (6 bases). Germline-derived CDR1 and CDR2 are SGHAT and FQNNGV. The CDR3 contains 17 residues. V dropped 1 base and J dropped 10 bases, with 20 bases sitting between them.